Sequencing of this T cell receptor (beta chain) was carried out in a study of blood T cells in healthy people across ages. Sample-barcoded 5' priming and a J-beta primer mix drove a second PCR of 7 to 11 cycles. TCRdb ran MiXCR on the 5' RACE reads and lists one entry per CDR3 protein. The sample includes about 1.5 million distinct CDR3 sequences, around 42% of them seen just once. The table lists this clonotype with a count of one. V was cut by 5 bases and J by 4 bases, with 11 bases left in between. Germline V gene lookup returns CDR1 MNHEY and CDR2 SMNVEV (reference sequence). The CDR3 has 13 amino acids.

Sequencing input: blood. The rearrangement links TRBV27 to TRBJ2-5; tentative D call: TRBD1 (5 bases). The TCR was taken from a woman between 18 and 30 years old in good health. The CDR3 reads CASSKQGLETQYF. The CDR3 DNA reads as TGTGCCAGCAGTAAGCAGGGTTTAGAGACCCAGTACTTC.